The 29 T cell receptor beta chains below all came from one sample that was sequenced in a study of CD8 T cells in ankylosing spondylitis. Study-wide results and caveats: A TCR beta motif made of several highly homologous variants seemed typical of ankylosing spondylitis blood.

A single record per CDR3 protein comes from TCRdb applying MiXCR to the 5' RACE reads. The sample consists of over 600,000 distinct CDR3 sequences, roughly 19% of them appearing once. No antigens are known for them. The sequenced sample consisted of blood, either unsorted or a sorted T cell fraction (not recorded which). The receptors were gathered from a male donor with ankylosing spondylitis.

The table lists this clonotype with a few counts. The chain has TRBV5-1 and TRBJ2-7; 9 nucleotides align to TRBD1. The V segment lost 2 bases and the J segment 6 bases; nucleotides outside the gene matches: 9. The CDR3 contains 15 residues. Per germline, CDR1 SGHRS and CDR2 YFSETQ. CDR3 region: CASSFLTGGRSEQYF. In DNA form, the CDR3 reads TGCGCCAGCAGCTTTCTGACAGGGGGTAGGAGCGAGCAGTACTTC.

The chain combines TRBV12-3 or TRBV12-4 with TRBJ2-3; 8 bases are a match to TRBD2. The CDR3 is 17 residues long. The CDR3 region has the DNA TGTACCATCAGTACTCGAACTAGCGGAAAATGGGTAGATACGCAGTATTTT. This encodes CTISTRTSGKWVDTQYF.

This rearrangement joins TRBV20-1 to TRBJ2-5, with 8 bases fitting TRBD1. The CDR3 covers 15 residues. Germline CDR1 DFQATT, CDR2 SNEGSKA (reference sequence). V shed 3 bases and J 2 bases; nucleotides not matched to a gene: 8. In DNA form, the CDR3 reads TGCAGTGCTAGCCGCCGGGACAGGAAGCAAGAGACCCAGTACTTC. Amino acids: CSASRRDRKQETQYF.

This clonotype was seen a few times. The V call is TRBV29-1, the J call TRBJ1-1, with TRBD1 as a possible D gene (6 bases). V lost 3 bases, J lost 4 bases, and 15 bases lay in between. Germline CDR1 and CDR2: SQVTM and ANQGSEA. The CDR3 spans 14 residues. Here the CDR3 DNA reads TGCAGCGTTGAGAGGGAAGGGGGGGTCACTGAAGCTTTCTTT. This codes for CSVEREGGVTEAFF.

This chain connects TRBV5-1 to TRBJ2-7; the D gene is possibly TRBD2 (6 bases). Germline V CDR1 and CDR2: SGHRS, YFSETQ. This CDR3 is built from 15 residues. Deletions cut 4 bases from V and 6 bases from J, with 20 bases between. CDR3 sequence: CASSRTTDGGSEQYF. The CDR3 nucleotides are TGCGCCAGCAGCCGAACGACCGACGGAGGGTCCGAGCAGTACTTC.

The chain carries TRBV13 and TRBJ2-1, with 11 positions matching TRBD1. The V and J ends lost 5 bases and 6 bases, in that order; junction bases with no gene match: 9. The CDR3 consists of 16 residues. Germline loops: CDR1 PRHDT, CDR2 FYEKMQ (reference sequence). CDR3 loop: CASSPIGTGGFNEQFF. As DNA, the CDR3 is TGTGCCAGCAGCCCTATCGGGACAGGGGGGTTCAATGAGCAGTTCTTC.

V and J are TRBV7-8 and TRBJ2-3, with D perhaps matching TRBD2 (6 bases). The germline V gene encodes CDR1 SGHVS and CDR2 FQNEAQ. The CDR3 has 15 amino acids. With 5 bases removed from V and 0 bases from J, the gap between germline ends came to 12 bases. In nucleotides, the CDR3 is TGTGCCAGCAGCGCAACCGGGACTAGCACAGATACGCAGTATTTT. Translating gives CASSATGTSTDTQYF.

V is TRBV29-1 and J is TRBJ1-1; D is possibly TRBD1 (5 bases). The V end was cut by 5 bases, the J end by 6 bases, with 13 bases between. Germline values: CDR1 SQVTM, CDR2 ANQGSEA. There are 12 residues in the CDR3. The CDR3 DNA is TGCAGCGTTATAGCCAGCAGGGCTGAAGCTTTCTTT. Translation: CSVIASRAEAFF.

This clonotype was seen only a few times. CDR3 DNA sequence: TGCGCCAGCAGCTTGGAGACCATGAACACTGAAGCTTTCTTT. It yields the protein CASSLETMNTEAFF. V and J are TRBV5-1 and TRBJ1-1; D not resolved. From germline, CDR1 is SGHRS and CDR2 YFSETQ. The CDR3 length is 14 residues. V was clipped by 0 bases and J by 0 bases, with 6 bases between them.

This chain links TRBV5-1 with TRBJ2-7, with TRBD2 matching over 10 bases. Germline-derived CDR1 and CDR2 are SGHRS and YFSETQ. The CDR3 has 16 amino acids. V shed 4 bases, J shed 4 bases, and the junction held 11 bases outside the gene matches. CDR3 sequence (DNA): TGCGCCAGCAGCCTTGGGCCCCAGCGGGAGGGGTACGAGCAGTACTTC. Translated, it gives CASSLGPQREGYEQYF. Based on the CDR3 plus reference TRBV5-1 and TRBJ2-7, the full variable domain is KAGVTQTPRYLIKTRGQQVTLSCSPISGHRSVSWYQQTPGQGLQFLFEYFSETQRNKGNFPGRFSGRQFSNSRSEMNVSTLELGDSALYLCASSLGPQREGYEQYFGPGTRLTVT.

This clonotype was detected only a few times. The rearrangement links TRBV18 to TRBJ2-5, with D unclear. Germline CDR1 and CDR2: KGHSH and LQKENI. The CDR3 is 16 residues long. Trimming took 0 bases from V and 2 from J, leaving 13 bases between them. The CDR3 protein is CASSPPVQQEQETQYF. CDR3 DNA: TGTGCCAGCTCACCACCGGTCCAGCAGGAACAAGAGACCCAGTACTTC. Complete variable domain (other parts from reference TRBV18 and TRBJ2-5): NAGVMQNPRHLVRRRGQEARLRCSPMKGHSHVYWYRQLPEEGLKFMVYLQKENIIDESGMPKERFSAEFPKEGPSILRIQQVVRGDSAAYFCASSPPVQQEQETQYFGPGTRLLVL.

This clonotype was detected only a few times. The gene calls are TRBV13 and TRBJ1-1; TRBD1 matches 9 bases. Germline loops: CDR1 PRHDT, CDR2 FYEKMQ (reference sequence). V shed 5 bases, J shed 11 bases, and the junction held 9 bases outside the gene matches. The CDR3 contains 13 residues. The CDR3 nucleotides are TGTGCCAGCAGCCCCATACAGGGGGCGGTGGCTTTCTTT. This translates into CASSPIQGAVAFF.

This clonotype appeared a few times. V is TRBV11-2 and J is TRBJ2-3; 9 nucleotides match TRBD1. The V gene's germline CDR1 is SGHAT and CDR2 FQNNGV. Trimming at V came to 1 base and at J to 0 bases, leaving 5 bases not matched to a gene. The CDR3 runs 17 residues. This chain's CDR3 is CASSLGGQGWSTDTQYF. As DNA, the CDR3 is TGTGCCAGCAGCTTAGGGGGACAGGGCTGGAGCACAGATACGCAGTATTTT.

This chain links TRBV7-6 with TRBJ1-1, with D possibly matching TRBD1 (6 bases). Germline CDR1 and CDR2: SGHVS and FNYEAQ. There are 15 residues in the CDR3. Trimming took off 4 bases at V and 1 base at J, with 13 bases between the two ends. CDR3 amino acids: CASSSPGVENTEAFF. Here the CDR3 DNA reads TGTGCCAGCAGCTCCCCAGGGGTGGAGAACACTGAAGCTTTCTTT.

This clonotype was counted only a few times. The gene calls are TRBV7-9 and TRBJ2-7, with a tentative D call TRBD2 (5 bases). Per germline, CDR1 SEHNR and CDR2 FQNEAQ (reference sequence). CDR3 length equals 12 residues. Trimming removed 2 bases at V and 7 bases at J, with 9 bases between. Written as DNA, the CDR3 is TGTGCCAGCAGCTTAACGGGGATGGAGCAGTACTTC. It specifies CASSLTGMEQYF.

The gene calls are TRBV29-1 and TRBJ2-3, with TRBD2 matching over 12 bases. Per germline, CDR1 SQVTM and CDR2 ANQGSEA. This CDR3 is 14 amino acids long. The V gene end was trimmed by 7 bases and the J gene end by 1 base; junction bases not matched to a gene: 3. CDR3 in amino acids: CSAASGGGTDTQYF. CDR3 coding DNA: TGCAGCGCTGCTAGCGGGGGGGGCACAGATACGCAGTATTTT.

The rearrangement joins TRBV7-9 to TRBJ2-5, with 10 bases identical to TRBD2. From germline, CDR1 is SEHNR and CDR2 FQNEAQ (reference sequence). The CDR3 totals 16 residues. Trimming at V came to 2 bases and at J to 3 bases, leaving 6 bases not matched to a gene. The CDR3: CASSLSASGSKETQYF. CDR3 bases: TGTGCCAGCAGCTTAAGTGCTAGCGGGAGTAAAGAGACCCAGTACTTC.

The chain employs TRBV7-9 and TRBJ2-5, with 8 bases fitting TRBD2. Germline V CDR1 and CDR2: SEHNR, FQNEAQ (reference sequence). Trimming removed 6 bases from V and 0 bases from J; junction bases left unmatched: 6. This CDR3 contains 15 residues. The CDR3 coding sequence is TGTGCCAGCAGACCCGGGGGGGACTACCAAGAGACCCAGTACTTC. Its translation: CASRPGGDYQETQYF.

The J gene is TRBJ2-1, the V gene TRBV7-9, with no clear D. V shed 0 bases and J shed 6 bases, with 6 bases lying between them. This CDR3 region has 13 residues. Germline V CDR1 and CDR2: SEHNR, FQNEAQ (reference sequence). CDR3: CASSLALTNEQFF. The CDR3, as DNA: TGTGCCAGCAGCTTAGCGCTAACCAATGAGCAGTTCTTC.

This clonotype was seen only a few times. The genes are TRBV3-1 and TRBJ2-1; no clear D. Germline V CDR1 and CDR2: LGHDT, YNNKEL (reference sequence). Trimming removed 4 bases at V and 0 bases at J, with 10 bases between. CDR3 length: 15 residues. The CDR3 loop reads CASSPPDSSYNEQFF. CDR3 nucleotides: TGTGCCAGCAGCCCCCCTGATAGCTCCTACAATGAGCAGTTCTTC.

The V and J genes are TRBV4-1 and TRBJ2-3; D is perhaps TRBD1 (6 bases). Trimming pared 1 base from V and 0 bases from J, leaving 17 bases between. The CDR3 totals 18 residues. Germline V gene sequence: CDR1 MGHRA, CDR2 YSYEKL. Here the CDR3 DNA reads TGCGCCAGCAGCCAAGTATCCACAGGGAACCCTAGCACAGATACGCAGTATTTT. Translation gives CASSQVSTGNPSTDTQYF.

The V gene is TRBV12-3 or TRBV12-4, the J gene TRBJ1-6, with no clear D. V was clipped by 3 bases and J by 9 bases, with 12 bases between them. The length of the CDR3 is 14 residues. In nucleotides, the CDR3 is TGTGCCAGCAGTTTCGGGCAGATGGGTTCACCCCTCCACTTT. This translates into CASSFGQMGSPLHF.

The chain is built from TRBV9 and TRBJ2-1; D is perhaps TRBD2 (7 bases). Trimming took 1 base from V and 2 from J, leaving 10 bases between them. Per the germline V gene, CDR1 is SGDLS and CDR2 is YYNGEE. The CDR3 is 15 amino acids. CDR3 amino acids: CASSVLGGPYNEQFF. CDR3 bases: TGTGCCAGCAGCGTACTCGGGGGGCCCTACAATGAGCAGTTCTTC.

This clonotype was counted a few times. The chain uses TRBV5-1 and TRBJ1-1; 9 nucleotides line up with TRBD1. CDR1 is SGHRS, CDR2 YFSETQ, per germline. The CDR3 sequence is 15 residues long. V lost 6 bases and J lost 2; bases outside the gene matches: 8. CDR3 coding DNA: TGCGCCAGCAACTCCGGGACAGGGAAAAACACTGAAGCTTTCTTT. As protein: CASNSGTGKNTEAFF. The full variable domain, its missing parts supplied by reference TRBV5-1 and TRBJ1-1, is KAGVTQTPRYLIKTRGQQVTLSCSPISGHRSVSWYQQTPGQGLQFLFEYFSETQRNKGNFPGRFSGRQFSNSRSEMNVSTLELGDSALYLCASNSGTGKNTEAFFGQGTRLTVV.

The rearrangement links TRBV7-9 to TRBJ2-7, with a tentative D call TRBD2 (6 bases). V lost 4 bases and J lost 3, with 16 bases in between. Germline V CDR1 and CDR2: SEHNR, FQNEAQ (reference sequence). This CDR3 has 15 amino acids. The CDR3 sequence is CASSSRDAINYEQYF. Written as DNA, the CDR3 is TGTGCCAGCAGCTCGCGGGACGCTATAAACTACGAGCAGTACTTC.

This clonotype was counted only a few times. The rearrangement uses TRBV20-1 and TRBJ2-1; 9 bases match TRBD2. CDR1 is DFQATT, CDR2 SNEGSKA, per germline (reference sequence). J lost 2 bases, V lost 8 bases, and 7 bases had no gene match. This CDR3 comprises 14 residues. The CDR3 loop is CSFSSGVTYNEQFF. Written as DNA, the CDR3 is TGCAGTTTTTCTAGCGGGGTAACCTACAATGAGCAGTTCTTC.

In its sample, this clonotype was seen a few times. The chain carries TRBV7-3 and TRBJ1-6, with a possible D match to TRBD1 (5 bases). Germline CDR1 and CDR2: SGHTA and FQGTGA. The V end lost 5 bases, the J end lost 3 bases, and 14 bases lay between the germline ends. The CDR3 length is 16 residues. For the CDR3, the DNA is TGTGCCAGCAGCCCCAAGAGGACACTCTATAATTCACCCCTCCACTTT. It is translated as CASSPKRTLYNSPLHF.

This clonotype has only a few counts. This sequence joins TRBV18 and TRBJ2-1; 8 nucleotides match TRBD1. The CDR3 consists of 16 residues. The germline gives CDR1 KGHSH, CDR2 LQKENI. J gave up 1 base and V 3 bases, and 5 bases lay outside the gene matches. CDR3 DNA sequence: TGTGCCAGCTCACCCCGGACAGGGTATTCCTACAATGAGCAGTTCTTC. As protein: CASSPRTGYSYNEQFF.

This rearrangement joins TRBV7-2 to TRBJ1-2; no definite D call. The V end was cut by 2 bases, the J end by 4 bases, with 8 bases between. The CDR3 totals 13 residues. Germline V CDR1 and CDR2: SGHTA, FQGNSA. The CDR3 bases are TGTGCCAGCAGCTTACCTGTGGGCTATGGCTACACCTTC. This codes for CASSLPVGYGYTF.